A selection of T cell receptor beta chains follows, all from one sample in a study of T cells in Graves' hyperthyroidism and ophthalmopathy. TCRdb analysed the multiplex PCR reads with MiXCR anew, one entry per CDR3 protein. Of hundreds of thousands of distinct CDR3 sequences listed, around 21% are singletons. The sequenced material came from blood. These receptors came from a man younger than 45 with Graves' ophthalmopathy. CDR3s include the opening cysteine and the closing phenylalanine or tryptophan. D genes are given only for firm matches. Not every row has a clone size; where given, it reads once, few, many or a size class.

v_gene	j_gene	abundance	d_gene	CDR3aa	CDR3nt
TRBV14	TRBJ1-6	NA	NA	CASSQGHYNSPLHF	TGTGCCAGCAGCCAAGGACACTATAATTCACCCCTCCACTTT
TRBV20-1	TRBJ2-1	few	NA	CSAEGPVGTYNEQFF	TGCAGTGCCGAAGGGCCTGTCGGTACCTACAATGAGCAGTTCTTC
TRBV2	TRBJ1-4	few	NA	CASTRDTLEKLFF	TGTGCCAGCACCCGGGACACCCTTGAAAAACTGTTTTTT
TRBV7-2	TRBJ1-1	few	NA	CASSPNPSGDAEAFF	TGTGCCAGCAGCCCCAACCCCTCAGGGGACGCTGAAGCTTTCTTT
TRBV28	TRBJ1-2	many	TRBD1	CASKQGNYGYTF	TGTGCCAGCAAACAGGGGAACTATGGCTACACCTTC
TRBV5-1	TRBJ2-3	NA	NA	CASSLYGAASTDTQYF	TGCGCCAGCAGCTTGTACGGAGCCGCTAGCACAGATACGCAGTATTTT
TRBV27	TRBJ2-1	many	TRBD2	CASRRLAGEGPGEQFF	TGTGCCAGCAGGAGACTAGCGGGAGAGGGTCCGGGTGAGCAGTTCTTC
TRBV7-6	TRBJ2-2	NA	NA	CASSFPGQGIGELFF	TGTGCCAGCAGCTTCCCGGGACAAGGCATAGGGGAGCTGTTTTTT
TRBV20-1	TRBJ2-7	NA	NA	CSAPRRGAPSYEQYF	TGCAGTGCTCCGAGACGAGGCGCCCCCTCCTACGAGCAGTACTTC
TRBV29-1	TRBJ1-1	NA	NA	CSVVPRGNTEAFF	TGCAGCGTTGTCCCCAGGGGCAACACTGAAGCTTTCTTT
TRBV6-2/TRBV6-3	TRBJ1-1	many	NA	CASSYSTEAFF	TGTGCCAGCAGTTACTCCACTGAAGCTTTCTTT
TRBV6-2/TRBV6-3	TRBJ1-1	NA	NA	CASRQNVAVNTEAFF	TGTGCCAGCCGACAAAATGTGGCGGTGAACACTGAAGCTTTCTTT
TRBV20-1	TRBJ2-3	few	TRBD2	CSARVAGVTDTQYF	TGCAGTGCTAGAGTAGCGGGAGTCACAGATACGCAGTATTTT
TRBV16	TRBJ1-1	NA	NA	CASSQSVRNTEAFF	TGTGCCAGCAGCCAATCAGTCAGGAACACTGAAGCTTTCTTT
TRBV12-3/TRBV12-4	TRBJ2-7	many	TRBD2	CASSLGTAGAYEQYF	TGTGCCAGCAGTTTAGGTACAGCGGGAGCTTACGAGCAGTACTTC
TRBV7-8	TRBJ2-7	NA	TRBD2	CASSLPGGLAGVNNEQYF	TGTGCCAGCAGCTTACCCGGGGGACTAGCGGGAGTAAACAACGAGCAGTACTTC
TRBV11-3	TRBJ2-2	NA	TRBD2	CASSLDRTSGPIANTGELFF	TGTGCCAGCAGCTTAGACCGGACTAGCGGGCCCATCGCGAACACCGGGGAGCTGTTTTTT
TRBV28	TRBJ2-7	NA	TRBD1	CASSSVTGGVWSEQYF	TGTGCCAGCAGTTCCGTGACAGGGGGCGTTTGGAGCGAGCAGTACTTC